What follows is one T cell receptor beta chain and its context. Its antigen has not been determined. One base away there is no much larger clone; base qualities are not given. The CDR3 starts with the cysteine, ends with the phenylalanine, and has 15 residues. Left in the record is the CDR3 DNA by itself, 45 bases read in frame from the first base. V ends up 2 bases short and J 1 base short, with an unmatched junction base count of 1. The CDR1 and CDR2 encoded by the germline V gene are LGHNA and YSLEER. The library was made by the immunoSEQ multiplex PCR assay. The authors processed their data as follows. A statistical classification framework was built to diagnose cytomegalovirus status from the catalog of TCR beta chain sequences. Entries here come from immuneACCESS through TCRdb and include only in-frame sequences with V and J called. Some clones fail to appear in such tables; in the studies checked, an unresolved V gene covers under half of the shortfall, and the cause of the remainder is unknown. The DNA was the basis for D and trimming; V, J and clone size are from that table. This sample comprises some 130,000 clones, around four fifths of them detected only once. The top ten clonotypes cover roughly 27% of the sample.

Donors formed part of the validation cohort, which comprised 120 subjects and was distinct from the first cohort of under 850 subjects. The data belong to a study of cytomegalovirus exposure and HLA in healthy donors (TCRdb year 2017). About the full investigation: A later analysis indicated that the roughly 120 validation repertoires were generated on the platform also employed for the 670 or so repertoires of the first cohort. The study aimed to test whether signatures of past pathogen exposure could be identified by cataloging public T cell receptors. A separate validation cohort of 90 to 150 different subjects was used in addition to the roughly 670-subject first cohort. To predict cytomegalovirus infection status, the study brought together high-throughput TCR immunosequencing, statistical association of individual TCRs with disease status, and machine learning.

General study outcomes and caveats: Three of the identified cytomegalovirus-associated TCR beta chains were confirmed in vitro to be specific for cytomegalovirus antigens. A total of 164 TCR beta chains were listed by the study as associated with cytomegalovirus. Across donors, most TCR sequences were observed very rarely, whereas some public TCRs were present in many individuals. In both the original and validation cohorts, the classifier was reported to diagnose cytomegalovirus status with high specificity and sensitivity. All 120 or so repertoires were used to score co-occurrence in the validation cohort in a later analysis, because that analysis had no HLA typing for the cohort. It was suggested by the authors that the approach could potentially be generalized to other disease states and immunological phenotypes. Of the cluster scores, around 95% were above 0 in a later analysis, which found that TCRs clustered in the first cohort also tended to co-occur in the 95 to 150 validation repertoires.

The chain was built from TRBV4-3 and TRBJ1-1, with 10 bases aligning to TRBD1. This receptor was identified in a man between 25 and 39 years old in good health and CMV-seropositive. The sequenced sample consisted of PBMCs. The nucleotides read TGCGCCAGCAGCCAACGGACAGGGGGGAACACTGAAGCTTTCTTT. Translated, it gives CASSQRTGGNTEAFF.